The 8 T cell receptor beta chains presented below share a single source sample, sequenced in a study of identifying expanded T cells in peripheral blood. Sequencing used immunoSEQ multiplex PCR; TCRdb keeps in-frame clones, though not all of them. The table has 100,000 or so clones, around 88% seen once; the top ten hold 17%. Sequenced sample: blood. These receptors originate from a person aged 18 to 75 in good health.

The gene calls are TRBV28 and TRBJ1-5; 9 bases are shared with TRBD1. Germline V gives CDR1 MDHEN, CDR2 SYDVKM. Losses at the gene ends were 5 bases for V and 2 bases for J; bases not matched to a gene: 13. The CDR3 extends over 18 amino acids. The CDR3 nucleotides read TGTGCCAGCAGTGACGGGACAGGGAGGTTTAGGGGCAATCAGCCCCAGCATTTT. It encodes CASSDGTGRFRGNQPQHF.

This chain joins TRBV10-3 and TRBJ2-7; the match to TRBD2 covers 8 bases. Trimming at V came to 8 bases and at J to 4 bases, leaving 10 bases not matched to a gene. The CDR3 loop spans 14 amino acids. Germline CDR1 is ENHRY and CDR2 is SYGVKD. CDR3 amino acids: CAIAASGGGYEQYF. CDR3 nucleotides: TGTGCCATCGCCGCGAGCGGGGGTGGGTACGAGCAGTACTTC.

This rearrangement joins TRBV10-3 to TRBJ1-5; tentative D call: TRBD1 (6 bases). Germline-derived CDR1 and CDR2 are ENHRY and SYGVKD. The CDR3 runs to 15 residues. The V and J ends lost 2 bases and 1 base respectively, with 9 bases between them. The CDR3 DNA reads as TGTGCCATCAGTGAGGCCGACAGGAGCAATCAGCCCCAGCATTTT. Translating it yields CAISEADRSNQPQHF.

The chain combines TRBV5-5 with TRBJ1-1; D may be TRBD1 (6 bases). V was pared by 3 bases and J by 4 bases, with 13 bases between. Germline CDR1 reads SGHKS; CDR2 reads YYEKEE (reference sequence). The CDR3 runs 14 residues. The CDR3 coding sequence is TGTGCCAGCAGCTCCTGGAAAGGGGGCACTGAAGCTTTCTTT. It yields the protein CASSSWKGGTEAFF.

The genes are TRBV5-1 and TRBJ2-2; 15 nucleotides align to TRBD2. The germline CDR1 and CDR2 sequences are SGHRS and YFSETQ. The V gene end was trimmed by 4 bases and the J gene end by 6 bases; junction bases not matched to a gene: 4. The CDR3 loop spans 16 amino acids. In DNA, the CDR3 is TGCGCCAGCAGCCAGGGACTAGCGGGGGGAGCCGGGGAGCTGTTTTTT. This codes for CASSQGLAGGAGELFF. Variable domain in full (rest from reference TRBV5-1 and TRBJ2-2): KAGVTQTPRYLIKTRGQQVTLSCSPISGHRSVSWYQQTPGQGLQFLFEYFSETQRNKGNFPGRFSGRQFSNSRSEMNVSTLELGDSALYLCASSQGLAGGAGELFFGEGSRLTVL.

The V and J genes are TRBV10-3 and TRBJ2-7; D gene ambiguous. V lost 0 bases and J 3 bases, leaving 18 bases between the germline ends. The V gene's germline CDR1 is ENHRY and CDR2 SYGVKD. This CDR3 spans 17 amino acids. The chain's CDR3 is CAISESGGWDLLYEQYF. Written as DNA, the CDR3 is TGTGCCATCAGTGAGTCGGGTGGGTGGGATTTACTCTACGAGCAGTACTTC.

The chain employs TRBV5-1 and TRBJ1-2, with 7 bases that match TRBD1. In germline, CDR1 is SGHRS, CDR2 YFSETQ. The length of the CDR3 is 15 residues. J lost 8 bases, V lost 4 bases, and 14 bases had no gene match. CDR3 sequence: CASSPTLTRDRGYTF. The CDR3 nucleotides read TGCGCCAGCAGCCCCACATTAACACGGGACAGAGGCTACACCTTC.

The V and J genes are TRBV5-6 and TRBJ2-1; D remains ambiguous. V dropped 3 bases and J dropped 7 bases, with 8 bases sitting between them. CDR1 and CDR2 (germline): SGHDT, YYEEEE. This CDR3 has 12 amino acids. Here the CDR3 reads CASSSDGNEQFF. CDR3 DNA sequence: TGTGCCAGCAGCTCGGACGGTAATGAGCAGTTCTTC. Full variable domain (rest looked up from reference TRBV5-6 and TRBJ2-1): DAGVTQSPTHLIKTRGQQVTLRCSPKSGHDTVSWYQQALGQGPQFIFQYYEEEERQRGNFPDRFSGHQFPNYSSELNVNALLLGDSALYLCASSSDGNEQFFGPGTRLTVL.